The 7 T cell receptor beta chains below all came from one sample that was sequenced in a study of shared clonotypes between healthy human individuals (dated by TCRdb to about 2020). Library creation used the immunoSEQ multiplex PCR assay. As stored in TCRdb, this immuneACCESS dataset retains in-frame rearrangements with V and J assigned. A fraction of the clones does not appear; measured against another copy, unresolved V genes explain less than half of the discrepancy, and the remainder lacks a known reason. Within this sample are about 2 million clones, with 85% to 95% of them counted one time only. The leading ten clones occupy approximately 0.13% of the sample. Sample: naive CD4+ T cells sorted from blood. The cell subset or site label on this specimen signifies: CD45RA+ positively selected. These receptors all stem from a man between 18 and 29 years old in good health.

This clone was observed a single time. The chain joins TRBV5-1 to TRBJ1-4; D call uncertain. The V end lost 4 bases, the J end lost 4 bases, and 14 bases lay between the germline ends. Germline V gene sequence: CDR1 SGHRS, CDR2 YFSETQ. The CDR3 spans 15 residues. The CDR3 DNA reads as TGCGCCAGCAGCATCGCCGGGTTGGGTAATGAAAAACTGTTTTTT. Its protein is CASSIAGLGNEKLFF.

CDR3 sequence: CASSLGASASWDEQFF. CDR3 nucleotide sequence: TGTGCCAGCAGCTTAGGGGCTAGCGCTTCGTGGGATGAGCAGTTCTTC. The chain combines TRBV7-9 with TRBJ2-1; D may be TRBD2 (6 bases). Trimming pared 1 base from V and 8 bases from J, leaving 18 bases between. This CDR3 comprises 16 residues. Germline V gene data show CDR1 as SEHNR and CDR2 as FQNEAQ (reference sequence).

The rearrangement joins TRBV2 to TRBJ2-2; D is ambiguous. From germline, CDR1 is SNHLY and CDR2 FYNNEI. The CDR3 extends over 13 amino acids. V gave up 7 bases and J gave up 4 bases, with 10 bases separating them. The CDR3 DNA is TGTGCCAGCACCCCCCGAGGCACCGGGGAGCTGTTTTTT. Residues: CASTPRGTGELFF.

The rearrangement links TRBV7-2 to TRBJ2-2; D is ambiguous. V lost 3 bases and J 3 bases, leaving 8 bases between the germline ends. The germline V gene encodes CDR1 SGHTA and CDR2 FQGNSA. CDR3 length: 14 amino acids. CDR3: CASSLDADTGELFF. CDR3 DNA sequence: TGTGCCAGCAGCTTGGACGCAGACACCGGGGAGCTGTTTTTT.

The gene calls are TRBV5-4 and TRBJ2-6; D is possibly TRBD2 (5 bases). Looked up from germline, CDR1 is SGHNT and CDR2 is YYREEE (reference sequence). V lost 4 bases, J lost 8 bases, and 16 bases lay in between. The CDR3 loop spans 15 amino acids. CDR3 sequence (DNA): TGTGCCAGCAGCGGCACTAGAAGCGAGACCAACGTCCTGACTTTC. Translated, it gives CASSGTRSETNVLTF.

This clone came up once. The chain is built from TRBV18 and TRBJ1-5; D gene unclear. Trimming left V 4 bases short and J 3 bases short, with 7 bases between. Per germline, CDR1 KGHSH and CDR2 LQKENI. This CDR3 spans 13 amino acids. In DNA, the CDR3 is TGTGCCAGCTCACACGGGGACAATCAGCCCCAGCATTTT. Translating gives CASSHGDNQPQHF. The full variable domain, in which reference TRBV18 and TRBJ1-5 provide the parts outside the CDR3, is NAGVMQNPRHLVRRRGQEARLRCSPMKGHSHVYWYRQLPEEGLKFMVYLQKENIIDESGMPKERFSAEFPKEGPSILRIQQVVRGDSAAYFCASSHGDNQPQHFGDGTRLSIL.

In regard to this clone: The sample carries other DNA sequences with the same CDR3. The CDR3 DNA is TGTGCCAGCAGCTTAGACAGGGACTACGAGCAGTACTTC. It is translated as CASSLDRDYEQYF. The chain recombines TRBV11-2 with TRBJ2-7, with D possibly being TRBD1 (5 bases). The CDR3 is made up of 13 amino acids. V was clipped by 0 bases and J by 3 bases, with 6 bases between them. CDR1 is SGHAT and CDR2 is FQNNGV in the germline V gene.